This is a list of T cell receptor beta chains from one sample in a study of cytotoxic CD8 clonotypes in ibrutinib-treated CLL. Generated by immunoSEQ multiplex PCR, the TCRdb table keeps only in-frame clones and is missing some. The sample shows more than 110,000 clones, more than 75% of them seen only once. The sequencing here drew on PBMCs, taken after 24 months of ibrutinib treatment. These receptors were obtained from a human donor with chronic lymphocytic leukemia. CDR3s include the opening cysteine and the closing phenylalanine or tryptophan. D genes are given only for firm matches. Expanded clones are given a class, and other clones once, few, many or no size at all.

clone size: NA; D gene: TRBD2; V gene: TRBV2; J gene: TRBJ2-6; CDR3 protein: CASRAGLAAGANVLTF; CDR3 DNA: TGTGCCAGCAGAGCGGGACTAGCGGCTGGGGCCAACGTCCTGACTTTC
clone size: NA; D gene: TRBD1; V gene: TRBV30; J gene: TRBJ1-2; CDR3 protein: CAWSPGGGQGAYGYTF; CDR3 DNA: TGTGCCTGGAGCCCCGGGGGGGGACAGGGGGCGTATGGCTACACCTTC
clone size: NA; D gene: TRBD1; V gene: TRBV28; J gene: TRBJ1-1; CDR3 protein: CASSLGGTGTYRAFF; CDR3 DNA: TGTGCCAGCAGTTTAGGGGGGACAGGGACCTATCGAGCTTTCTTT
clone size: NA; D gene: TRBD2; V gene: TRBV11-3; J gene: TRBJ2-2; CDR3 protein: CASSLTLAGNTGELFF; CDR3 DNA: TGTGCCAGCAGCCTTACTCTAGCGGGAAACACCGGGGAGCTGTTTTTT
clone size: NA; D gene: NA; V gene: TRBV9; J gene: TRBJ1-3; CDR3 protein: CASSLDPGAVGNTIYF; CDR3 DNA: TGTGCCAGCAGCCTTGACCCGGGGGCGGTGGGAAACACCATATATTTT
clone size: NA; D gene: NA; V gene: TRBV19; J gene: TRBJ1-2; CDR3 protein: CASSIRPDPNYGYTF; CDR3 DNA: TGTGCCAGTAGTATCCGGCCGGACCCGAACTATGGCTACACCTTC
clone size: once; D gene: NA; V gene: TRBV27; J gene: TRBJ2-2; CDR3 protein: CASSTYTGELFF; CDR3 DNA: TGTGCCAGCAGCACCTACACCGGGGAGCTGTTTTTT
clone size: NA; D gene: TRBD2; V gene: TRBV10-3; J gene: TRBJ2-5; CDR3 protein: CASTQLAGMGTQYF; CDR3 DNA: TGTGCCAGCACCCAACTAGCGGGGATGGGGACCCAGTACTTC
clone size: NA; D gene: NA; V gene: TRBV6-6; J gene: TRBJ1-4; CDR3 protein: CASSYEGAREKLFF; CDR3 DNA: TGTGCCAGCAGTTACGAAGGGGCGCGGGAAAAACTGTTTTTT
clone size: NA; D gene: NA; V gene: TRBV10-3; J gene: TRBJ2-1; CDR3 protein: CAISPSDEQFF; CDR3 DNA: TGTGCCATCAGCCCGTCAGATGAGCAGTTCTTC
clone size: NA; D gene: NA; V gene: TRBV7-3; J gene: TRBJ2-2; CDR3 protein: CASSPPLGPSTGELFF; CDR3 DNA: TGTGCCAGCTCCCCCCCTCTCGGCCCCTCCACCGGGGAGCTGTTTTTT
clone size: few; D gene: NA; V gene: TRBV18; J gene: TRBJ1-3; CDR3 protein: CASSPGSGNTIYF; CDR3 DNA: TGTGCCAGCTCACCTGGCTCTGGAAACACCATATATTTT
clone size: NA; D gene: NA; V gene: TRBV5-1; J gene: TRBJ1-2; CDR3 protein: CASSWGGDFNYGYTF; CDR3 DNA: TGCGCCAGCAGCTGGGGAGGGGATTTTAACTATGGCTACACCTTC
clone size: NA; D gene: TRBD1; V gene: TRBV6-4; J gene: TRBJ1-1; CDR3 protein: CASSPQGENTEAFF; CDR3 DNA: TGTGCCAGCAGCCCCCAGGGGGAAAACACTGAAGCTTTCTTT
clone size: NA; D gene: TRBD1; V gene: TRBV28; J gene: TRBJ2-3; CDR3 protein: CASSPHRGREDTQYF; CDR3 DNA: TGTGCCAGCAGTCCCCACAGGGGGCGAGAGGATACGCAGTATTTT
clone size: many; D gene: NA; V gene: TRBV2; J gene: TRBJ2-7; CDR3 protein: CASSGGEQYF; CDR3 DNA: TGTGCCAGCAGCGGTGGGGAGCAGTACTTC
clone size: NA; D gene: NA; V gene: TRBV7-2; J gene: TRBJ2-2; CDR3 protein: CASSLAPVDTGELFF; CDR3 DNA: TGTGCCAGCAGCTTAGCCCCGGTAGACACCGGGGAGCTGTTTTTT
clone size: NA; D gene: NA; V gene: TRBV5-1; J gene: TRBJ2-6; CDR3 protein: CASSPLGANVLTF; CDR3 DNA: TGCGCCAGCAGCCCCCTTGGGGCCAACGTCCTGACTTTC
clone size: NA; D gene: NA; V gene: TRBV13; J gene: TRBJ1-5; CDR3 protein: CASSPRQPPGRRGGDQPQHF; CDR3 DNA: TGTGCCAGCAGCCCACGACAACCCCCGGGACGGCGGGGGGGGGATCAGCCCCAGCATTTT
clone size: NA; D gene: NA; V gene: TRBV9; J gene: TRBJ1-1; CDR3 protein: CASSVAAGYTEAFF; CDR3 DNA: TGTGCCAGCAGCGTAGCGGCCGGGTACACTGAAGCTTTCTTT
clone size: NA; D gene: NA; V gene: TRBV7-8; J gene: TRBJ1-2; CDR3 protein: CASSPVPGGGYTF; CDR3 DNA: TGTGCCAGCAGCCCCGTGCCGGGGGGTGGCTACACCTTC
clone size: NA; D gene: TRBD1; V gene: TRBV2; J gene: TRBJ1-5; CDR3 protein: CASSSQGANQPQHF; CDR3 DNA: TGTGCCAGCAGTTCCCAGGGGGCCAATCAGCCCCAGCATTTT
clone size: few; D gene: TRBD1; V gene: TRBV5-6; J gene: TRBJ1-2; CDR3 protein: CASSSSDRGYGYTF; CDR3 DNA: TGTGCCAGCAGCTCCTCGGACAGGGGCTATGGCTACACCTTC
clone size: NA; D gene: NA; V gene: TRBV6-1; J gene: TRBJ2-1; CDR3 protein: CASSGGFWEQFF; CDR3 DNA: TGTGCCAGCAGTGGGGGATTCTGGGAGCAGTTCTTC
clone size: NA; D gene: NA; V gene: TRBV6-6; J gene: TRBJ2-1; CDR3 protein: CASADSNSYNEQFF; CDR3 DNA: TGTGCCAGCGCCGACAGTAACTCCTACAATGAGCAGTTCTTC
clone size: NA; D gene: TRBD2; V gene: TRBV28; J gene: TRBJ2-3; CDR3 protein: CASSGGGRWAPATDTQYF; CDR3 DNA: TGTGCCAGCAGCGGGGGAGGGCGGTGGGCCCCTGCCACAGATACGCAGTATTTT
clone size: once; D gene: NA; V gene: TRBV28; J gene: TRBJ2-4; CDR3 protein: CASSLFGSESENIQYF; CDR3 DNA: TGTGCCAGCAGTTTATTTGGCTCTGAGTCGGAAAACATTCAGTACTTC
clone size: many; D gene: TRBD1; V gene: TRBV28; J gene: TRBJ2-7; CDR3 protein: CASSLSPWGQGGLRF; CDR3 DNA: TGTGCCAGCAGTTTATCCCCCTGGGGACAGGGAGGGCTGCGGTTC
clone size: NA; D gene: NA; V gene: TRBV6-5; J gene: TRBJ2-5; CDR3 protein: CASTPPGQTVTQYF; CDR3 DNA: TGTGCCAGCACCCCCCCGGGACAAACAGTAACCCAGTACTTC
clone size: NA; D gene: TRBD2; V gene: TRBV10-2; J gene: TRBJ2-3; CDR3 protein: CASTSGLNTDTQYF; CDR3 DNA: TGCGCCAGCACTAGCGGCCTAAACACAGATACGCAGTATTTT
clone size: once; D gene: TRBD2; V gene: TRBV11-2; J gene: TRBJ2-3; CDR3 protein: CASRVRPGGTDTQYF; CDR3 DNA: TGTGCCAGCAGGGTGAGACCGGGAGGAACAGATACGCAGTATTTT
clone size: few; D gene: NA; V gene: TRBV6-5; J gene: TRBJ1-2; CDR3 protein: CASSEYSGRYTF; CDR3 DNA: TGTGCCAGCAGCGAATACTCGGGGCGCTACACCTTC
clone size: NA; D gene: NA; V gene: TRBV6-1; J gene: TRBJ2-7; CDR3 protein: CASSEPQGLSYEQYF; CDR3 DNA: TGTGCCAGCAGTGAACCACAGGGCCTGTCCTACGAGCAGTACTTC
clone size: NA; D gene: TRBD2; V gene: TRBV9; J gene: TRBJ2-5; CDR3 protein: CASSPPRGGWETQYF; CDR3 DNA: TGTGCCAGCAGCCCTCCCCGGGGGGGTTGGGAGACCCAGTACTTC
clone size: few; D gene: TRBD2; V gene: TRBV9; J gene: TRBJ2-2; CDR3 protein: CASSPGTTGSGELFF; CDR3 DNA: TGTGCCAGCAGTCCCGGGACTACCGGCTCCGGGGAGCTGTTTTTT
clone size: few; D gene: TRBD1; V gene: TRBV19; J gene: TRBJ2-7; CDR3 protein: CASSMERGPYEQYF; CDR3 DNA: TGTGCCAGTAGTATGGAGAGGGGGCCCTACGAGCAGTACTTC
clone size: NA; D gene: NA; V gene: TRBV27; J gene: TRBJ2-2; CDR3 protein: CASRSGAANTGELFF; CDR3 DNA: TGTGCCAGCAGATCTGGGGCTGCGAACACCGGGGAGCTGTTTTTT
clone size: NA; D gene: TRBD1; V gene: TRBV6-1; J gene: TRBJ2-7; CDR3 protein: CASWGQPLRYEQYF; CDR3 DNA: TGTGCCAGCTGGGGACAGCCACTGAGGTACGAGCAGTACTTC
clone size: NA; D gene: TRBD2; V gene: TRBV18; J gene: TRBJ2-1; CDR3 protein: CASSPRAGGNEQFF; CDR3 DNA: TGTGCCAGCTCACCCCGGGCGGGGGGCAATGAGCAGTTCTTC
clone size: NA; D gene: TRBD2; V gene: TRBV9; J gene: TRBJ2-1; CDR3 protein: CASSVRSMSGGNEQFF; CDR3 DNA: TGTGCCAGCAGCGTACGGAGTATGAGCGGGGGCAATGAGCAGTTCTTC
clone size: few; D gene: NA; V gene: TRBV6-5; J gene: TRBJ1-1; CDR3 protein: CASSRRDTEAFF; CDR3 DNA: TGTGCCAGCAGCAGAAGGGACACTGAAGCTTTCTTT
clone size: NA; D gene: NA; V gene: TRBV5-7; J gene: TRBJ2-5; CDR3 protein: CASSLVPLGGETQYF; CDR3 DNA: TGTGCCAGCAGCTTGGTGCCCCTAGGGGGGGAGACCCAGTACTTC
clone size: NA; D gene: TRBD2; V gene: TRBV11-3; J gene: TRBJ2-1; CDR3 protein: CASSSWMGGGEQFF; CDR3 DNA: TGTGCCAGCAGCTCCTGGATGGGCGGGGGGGAGCAGTTCTTC
clone size: NA; D gene: TRBD2; V gene: TRBV5-1; J gene: TRBJ2-3; CDR3 protein: CASSLPRTSGSLNTQYF; CDR3 DNA: TGCGCCAGCAGCTTGCCCCGGACTAGCGGGAGTTTAAATACGCAGTATTTT
clone size: NA; D gene: NA; V gene: TRBV29-1; J gene: TRBJ2-3; CDR3 protein: CSVESPRDNTDTQYF; CDR3 DNA: TGCAGCGTTGAGTCCCCCAGGGACAACACAGATACGCAGTATTTT
clone size: NA; D gene: NA; V gene: TRBV28; J gene: TRBJ2-7; CDR3 protein: CASIPTDSYEQYF; CDR3 DNA: TGTGCCAGCATCCCGACGGACTCCTACGAGCAGTACTTC
clone size: NA; D gene: NA; V gene: TRBV6-1; J gene: TRBJ1-5; CDR3 protein: CASSPNSDQPQHF; CDR3 DNA: TGTGCCAGCAGTCCAAACTCAGATCAGCCCCAGCATTTT
clone size: NA; D gene: TRBD2; V gene: TRBV9; J gene: TRBJ2-3; CDR3 protein: CASSVPLWGGDTQYF; CDR3 DNA: TGTGCCAGCAGCGTCCCCCTGTGGGGGGGGGATACGCAGTATTTT